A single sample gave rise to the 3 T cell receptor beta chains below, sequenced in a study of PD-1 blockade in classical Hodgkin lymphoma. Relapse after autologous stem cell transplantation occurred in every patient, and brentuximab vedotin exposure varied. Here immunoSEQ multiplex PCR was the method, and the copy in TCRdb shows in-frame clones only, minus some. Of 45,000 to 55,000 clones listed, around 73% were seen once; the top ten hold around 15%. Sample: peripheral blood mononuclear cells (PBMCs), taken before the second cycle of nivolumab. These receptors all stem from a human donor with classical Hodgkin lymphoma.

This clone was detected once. DNA for the CDR3: TGCAGCGTCCCCTTTGCGGGACAGGGAAAGGCCGGGGAGCTGTTTTTT. This gives the protein CSVPFAGQGKAGELFF. The chain recombines TRBV29-1 with TRBJ2-2; 9 bases align to TRBD1. J gave up 6 bases and V 6 bases, and 14 bases lay outside the gene matches. Per germline, CDR1 SQVTM and CDR2 ANQGSEA. This CDR3 is 16 amino acids long.

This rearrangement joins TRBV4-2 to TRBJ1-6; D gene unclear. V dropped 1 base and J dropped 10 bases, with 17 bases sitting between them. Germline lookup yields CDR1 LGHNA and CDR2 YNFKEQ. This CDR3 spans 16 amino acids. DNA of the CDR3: TGTGCCAGCAGCCAAGTGGGTGCGGAGGGATTCTCACCCCTCCACTTT. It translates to CASSQVGAEGFSPLHF.

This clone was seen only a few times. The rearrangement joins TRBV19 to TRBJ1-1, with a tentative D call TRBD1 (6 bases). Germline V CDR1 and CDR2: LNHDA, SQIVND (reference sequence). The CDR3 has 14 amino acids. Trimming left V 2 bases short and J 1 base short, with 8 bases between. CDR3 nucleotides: TGTGCCAGTAGTATACTGACAGGGAACACTGAAGCTTTCTTT. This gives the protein CASSILTGNTEAFF.